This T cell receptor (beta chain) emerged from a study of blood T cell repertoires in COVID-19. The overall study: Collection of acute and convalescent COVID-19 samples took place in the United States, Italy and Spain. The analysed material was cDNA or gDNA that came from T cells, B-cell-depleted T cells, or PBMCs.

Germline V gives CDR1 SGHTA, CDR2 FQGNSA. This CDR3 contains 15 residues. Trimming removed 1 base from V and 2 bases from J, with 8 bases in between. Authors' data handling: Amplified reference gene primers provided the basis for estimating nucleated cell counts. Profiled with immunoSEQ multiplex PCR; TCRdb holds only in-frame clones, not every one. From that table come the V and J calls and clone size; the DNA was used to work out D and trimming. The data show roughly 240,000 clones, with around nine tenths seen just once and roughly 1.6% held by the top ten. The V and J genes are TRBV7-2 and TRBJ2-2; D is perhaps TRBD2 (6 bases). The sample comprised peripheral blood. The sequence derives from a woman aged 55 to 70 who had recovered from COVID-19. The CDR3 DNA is TGTGCCAGCAGCTTAGAGGGACTTAACACCGGGGAGCTGTTTTTT. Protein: CASSLEGLNTGELFF. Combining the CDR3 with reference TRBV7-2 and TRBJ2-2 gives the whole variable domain GAGVSQSPSNKVTEKGKDVELRCDPISGHTALYWYRQSLGQGLEFLIYFQGNSAPDKSGLPSDRFSAERTGGSVSTLTIQRTQQEDSAVYLCASSLEGLNTGELFFGEGSRLTVL.